A single sample is the source of the 16 T cell receptor beta chains below, sequenced in a study of PD-1 blockade in classical Hodgkin lymphoma. Measured with immunoSEQ multiplex PCR; TCRdb has only the in-frame clones, and not every one. The table records about 14,000 clones, just under 80% of them present only once. Every one of the patients relapsed after autologous stem cell transplantation (brentuximab vedotin exposure was variable). The sequencing here drew on peripheral blood mononuclear cells (PBMCs), taken at baseline. These receptors were collected from a human donor with classical Hodgkin lymphoma.

The J gene is TRBJ1-3, the V gene TRBV18; weak D call: TRBD1 (6 bases). The CDR3 is 15 residues long. Trimming left V 3 bases short and J 3 bases short, with 12 bases between. Germline CDR1 and CDR2: KGHSH and LQKENI. In nucleotides, the CDR3 is TGTGCCAGCTCACCTCTGGGGGCTGGTGGAAACACCATATATTTT. The encoded protein is CASSPLGAGGNTIYF. Variable domain in full (rest from reference TRBV18 and TRBJ1-3): NAGVMQNPRHLVRRRGQEARLRCSPMKGHSHVYWYRQLPEEGLKFMVYLQKENIIDESGMPKERFSAEFPKEGPSILRIQQVVRGDSAAYFCASSPLGAGGNTIYFGEGSWLTVV.

The chain combines TRBV5-1 with TRBJ1-1; 11 nucleotides match TRBD1. Unmatched junction bases numbered 5, after V lost 3 bases and J lost 1 base. The CDR3 runs to 16 residues. Germline CDR1 is SGHRS and CDR2 is YFSETQ. For the CDR3, the DNA is TGCGCCAGCAGCTGGGACAGGGGGATCGGGAACACTGAAGCTTTCTTT. This sequence encodes CASSWDRGIGNTEAFF.

This chain joins TRBV19 and TRBJ2-3, with TRBD2 identical over 7 bases. The germline CDR1 and CDR2 sequences are LNHDA and SQIVND (reference sequence). This CDR3 is built from 14 residues. After removal of 5 bases from V and 1 base from J, the junction contained 3 bases not matched to a gene. The CDR3 coding sequence is TGTGCCAGTAGTTGGGGGGGTGGCACAGATACGCAGTATTTT. Its protein is CASSWGGGTDTQYF.

The chain uses TRBV30 and TRBJ2-7; no reliable D call. The V end lost 3 bases, the J end lost 2 bases, and 8 bases lay between the germline ends. There are 12 residues in the CDR3. CDR1 and CDR2 (germline): GTSNPN, SVGIG (reference sequence). For the CDR3, the DNA is TGTGCCTGGAGCCCTGGCCCCTACGAGCAGTACTTC. Translating it yields CAWSPGPYEQYF.

This clone was seen only a few times. The genes are TRBV7-2 and TRBJ1-2; D not certain. Trimming stripped 1 base from V and 0 bases from J, with 12 bases between. The germline V gene encodes CDR1 SGHTA and CDR2 FQGNSA. The CDR3 is made up of 16 amino acids. Here the CDR3 DNA reads TGTGCCAGCAGCTTAGTTGGAGGGAACCCTAACTATGGCTACACCTTC. Its protein is CASSLVGGNPNYGYTF.

The chain has TRBV2 and TRBJ2-7, with D perhaps TRBD1 or TRBD2 (5 bases each). Deletions cut 7 bases from V and 3 bases from J, with 13 bases between. CDR3 length: 13 residues. CDR1 SNHLY and CDR2 FYNNEI come from the germline V gene. The CDR3 sequence: CASNPGRIYEQYF. The CDR3, as DNA: TGTGCCAGCAACCCGGGACGGATCTACGAGCAGTACTTC.

The J gene is TRBJ1-6, the V gene TRBV18; no definite D call. The CDR3 loop spans 14 amino acids. Germline V gene lookup returns CDR1 KGHSH and CDR2 LQKENI. The germline V and J ends were trimmed by 1 base and 7 bases, with 8 bases remaining between them. The CDR3: CASSPQERNSPLHF. The CDR3 DNA follows: TGTGCCAGCTCACCACAGGAGAGAAATTCACCCCTCCACTTT.

This chain connects TRBV19 to TRBJ2-1; 9 bases match TRBD1. This CDR3 is 16 amino acids long. CDR1 and CDR2 (germline): LNHDA, SQIVND (reference sequence). V lost 1 base, J lost 3 bases, and 4 bases stayed unmatched. The CDR3 nucleotides are TGTGCCAGTAGTATAGGCGGGACAGGGCTCTACAATGAGCAGTTCTTC. Amino acids: CASSIGGTGLYNEQFF. Full variable domain (outside the CDR3, taken from reference TRBV19 and TRBJ2-1): DGGITQSPKYLFRKEGQNVTLSCEQNLNHDAMYWYRQDPGQGLRLIYYSQIVNDFQKGDIAEGYSVSREKKESFPLTVTSAQKNPTAFYLCASSIGGTGLYNEQFFGPGTRLTVL.

This chain joins TRBV28 and TRBJ2-5; D ambiguous. The CDR3 consists of 13 residues. The germline V gene encodes CDR1 MDHEN and CDR2 SYDVKM. V was shortened by 4 bases and J by 4 bases, with 10 bases between the two germline ends. The CDR3 nucleotides are TGTGCCAGCAGTTCGGGCGTTCCAGAGACCCAGTACTTC. It encodes CASSSGVPETQYF.

V gene TRBV15 combines with J gene TRBJ2-6; 9 bases agree with TRBD1. With 1 base clipped from V and 4 bases from J, the junction kept 11 bases outside the gene matches. The CDR3 is 19 amino acids. Germline values: CDR1 LNHNV, CDR2 YYDKDF (reference sequence). The CDR3 sequence: CATSRAPGQGFLGANVLTF. CDR3 DNA: TGTGCCACCAGCAGAGCTCCGGGACAGGGTTTTCTCGGGGCCAACGTCCTGACTTTC.

The chain has TRBV5-1 and TRBJ2-7, with 7 bases identical to TRBD1. Germline values: CDR1 SGHRS, CDR2 YFSETQ. The trim removed 4 bases at V and 5 bases at J, leaving 6 bases unmatched. CDR3 length equals 13 residues. CDR3 residues: CASSPTGIHEQYF. The CDR3, as DNA: TGCGCCAGCAGCCCGACAGGGATCCACGAGCAGTACTTC.

The rearrangement joins TRBV18 to TRBJ2-2, with D tentatively TRBD1 (5 bases). Between the trimmed V and J ends, which lost 4 bases and 0 bases, there was a span of 12 bases. This CDR3 is built from 16 residues. Germline-derived CDR1 and CDR2 are KGHSH and LQKENI. CDR3 residues: CASSQQTAANTGELFF. The CDR3, as DNA: TGTGCCAGCTCACAACAGACAGCCGCGAACACCGGGGAGCTGTTTTTT.

V gene TRBV4-3 combines with J gene TRBJ2-3; possibly TRBD1 or TRBD2 for D (5 bases each). The CDR3 runs to 14 residues. Per the germline V gene, CDR1 is LGHNA and CDR2 is YSLEER. V dropped 4 bases and J dropped 6 bases, with 14 bases sitting between them. CDR3 nucleotide sequence: TGCGCCAGCAGCCTAGGGACCCCGGCGGATACGCAGTATTTT. This encodes CASSLGTPADTQYF.

Here the CDR3 reads CASSYSEGAYNEQFF. The DNA for the CDR3 is TGTGCCAGCAGTTACTCTGAAGGGGCCTACAATGAGCAGTTCTTC. The rearrangement links TRBV6-5 to TRBJ2-1, with D maybe TRBD1 (5 bases). The germline V gene has CDR1 MNHEY and CDR2 SVGAGI. CDR3 length equals 15 residues. The ends were cut back, 0 bases at V and 2 bases at J, with 8 bases in the middle.

The chain couples TRBV19 to TRBJ1-4, with 7 bases fitting TRBD1. Germline loops: CDR1 LNHDA, CDR2 SQIVND (reference sequence). This CDR3 comprises 16 residues. V shed 4 bases and J 0 bases; nucleotides not matched to a gene: 5. CDR3 DNA: TGTGCCAGTAGTAAAGGACAGGCTACAACTAATGAAAAACTGTTTTTT. It encodes CASSKGQATTNEKLFF.

The rearrangement links TRBV2 to TRBJ2-3, with D unclear. Trimming stripped 2 bases from V and 2 bases from J, with 5 bases between. Germline V lookup: CDR1 SNHLY, CDR2 FYNNEI. CDR3 length: 13 residues. CDR3 DNA sequence: TGTGCCAGCAGTGAACAGGCCACAGATACGCAGTATTTT. Translation: CASSEQATDTQYF.